What follows are 5 T cell receptor beta chains derived from one specimen sequenced in a study of T cells after yellow fever vaccination (dated by TCRdb to the late 2010s). The library was obtained by 5' RACE. Instrument on record: Illumina NovaSeq 6000. The public reads were reanalyzed by TCRdb: fastp trimming at Q25, MiXCR alignment, in-frame beta chains only. Records with the same CDR3 protein are collapsed into one entry carrying the most frequent genes and DNA. The sample contains 250,000 to 400,000 distinct CDR3 sequences, over 3.5% of them found a single time. The ten largest account for around 23% of the sample. Per the publication, the treatment or condition label means: live attenuated yellow fever vaccine strain. Sequencing was performed on PBMCs, taken 5 days after the yellow fever booster vaccination. The receptor set was obtained from a man aged 18 to 29 who received the YFV17D yellow fever vaccine.

This clonotype was counted a few times. The chain couples TRBV13 to TRBJ2-3; D remains ambiguous. The germline V gene has CDR1 PRHDT and CDR2 FYEKMQ (reference sequence). The CDR3 is 11 amino acids. Trimming cost V 3 bases and J 5 bases, with 3 bases left between them. CDR3 nucleotides: TGTGCCAGCAGCTTCCTAGATACGCAGTATTTT. It specifies CASSFLDTQYF.

This rearrangement joins TRBV6-6 to TRBJ1-1; TRBD1 matches at 8 bases. The junction had 8 bases not matched to a gene; V was cut back by 6 bases and J by 8 bases. Germline V lookup: CDR1 MNHNY, CDR2 SVGAGI (reference sequence). The CDR3 is 13 amino acids. The DNA for the CDR3 is TGTGCCAGCAGCTCAGGGGGCTGGATAGAAGCTTTCTTT. Its protein product is CASSSGGWIEAFF.

This clonotype has more than one count but fewer than ten. The rearrangement joins TRBV2 to TRBJ2-7, with 7 bases matching TRBD2. Trimming at V came to 10 bases and at J to 3 bases, leaving 6 bases not matched to a gene. This CDR3 comprises 12 residues. Germline V gives CDR1 SNHLY, CDR2 FYNNEI. The CDR3 protein is CATRAGFYEQYF. The DNA of the CDR3 is TGTGCCACAAGAGCGGGGTTCTACGAGCAGTACTTC.

This clonotype appeared many times. The chain links TRBV29-1 to TRBJ1-1, with D maybe TRBD1 (6 bases). The germline V and J ends were trimmed by 7 bases and 11 bases, with 20 bases remaining between them. Looked up from germline, CDR1 is SQVTM and CDR2 is ANQGSEA. The CDR3 loop spans 12 amino acids. The CDR3 here is CSGQGGGGAAFF. CDR3 DNA sequence: TGCAGCGGTCAAGGGGGGGGCGGGGCCGCTTTCTTT.

This clonotype has a count of ten or more. This chain links TRBV5-1 with TRBJ2-1; D may be TRBD1 (6 bases). V lost 3 bases, J lost 0 bases, and 13 bases lay in between. Germline values: CDR1 SGHRS, CDR2 YFSETQ. The CDR3 sequence is 16 residues long. The CDR3 loop is CASSWKQGRSYNEQFF. CDR3 nucleotide sequence: TGCGCCAGCAGCTGGAAACAGGGACGCTCCTACAATGAGCAGTTCTTC.